Here is one TCR beta chain with its context. This entry comes from a study of blood T cells in healthy people across ages. The CDR3 runs 16 residues. Trimming cost V 0 bases and J 2 bases; bases outside gene matches: 6. Germline CDR1 SGDLS, CDR2 YYNGEE. Sample-barcoded 5' priming and a J-beta primer mix drove a second PCR of about 6 to 12 cycles. Via MiXCR, TCRdb re-called the 5' RACE reads, giving one row per CDR3 protein. The sample contains roughly 2 million distinct CDR3 sequences, approximately 50% of which appear only once. The sequence came from a woman aged 40 to 49 in good health. The V and J genes are TRBV9 and TRBJ2-3; 7 bases match TRBD2. Sequencing was done on a sample of blood. The CDR3 loop is CASSVGWGGATDTQYF. In DNA form, the CDR3 reads TGTGCCAGCAGCGTAGGTTGGGGGGGAGCCACAGATACGCAGTATTTT.